The clone carrying this TCR beta chain was seen only once. This entry belongs to a study of blood T cell repertoires in COVID-19. Produced via immunoSEQ multiplex PCR; TCRdb's table is partial and in-frame only. The sample records about 300,000 clones, about 90% being singletons. V was cut by 0 bases and J by 4 bases, with 7 bases left in between. CDR1 and CDR2 (germline): MGHRA, YSYEKL. The CDR3 runs to 14 residues. Sequencing was carried out using peripheral blood. The clonotype comes from a woman aged 25 to 39 with COVID-19, enrolled during active disease. The chain employs TRBV4-1 and TRBJ1-3; unclear D gene. CDR3 bases: TGCGCCAGCAGCCAAGATCTCGTAGGAAACACCATATATTTT. It translates to CASSQDLVGNTIYF.